These 27 T cell receptor beta chains were sequenced from one sample in a study of tissue T cells after allogeneic stem cell transplantation. Measured with immunoSEQ multiplex PCR; TCRdb has only the in-frame clones, and not every one. Of roughly 7,200 clones listed, approximately 50% are singletons. As to time point: mouse harvest day 7 after allogeneic transplant. Mouse grafts combined 10^7 T-cell-depleted bone marrow cells with 10^6 splenic CD5+ T cells. Sequenced input: gut tissue. The receptors were gathered from a female BALB/c mouse given C57BL/6 T cells with graft-versus-host disease after an allogeneic hematopoietic cell transplant.

In regard to this clone: Genes and germline come from the mouse. The read is 1 residue too short to cover the CDR3 end, so that end is filled in from the germline J gene. This chain connects TRBV26 to TRBJ2-2, with D hard to call. The CDR3 spans 14 residues. Per the germline V gene, CDR1 is KGHPV and CDR2 is FQNQEV (reference sequence). Trimming left V 5 bases short and J 1 base short, with 8 bases between. The DNA read from the CDR3 is TGTGCCAGCAGTGTTGGCATAAACACCGGGCAGCTCTAC. Translated: CASSVGINTGQLY. In full, the CDR3 is CASSVGINTGQLYF.

This clone showed up just a few times. Gene names and germline refer to mouse. The read stops 1 residue short of the end of the CDR3; the missing end is completed from the germline J gene. The chain employs TRBV3 and TRBJ2-1; 11 bases are a match to TRBD2. V shed 5 bases and J 1 base; nucleotides not matched to a gene: 1. The germline gives CDR1 SNHLY, CDR2 FYNGKV (reference sequence). The CDR3 is 15 residues long. CDR3 bases read: TGTGCCAGCAGCCGACTGGGGGGGAACTATGCTGAGCAGTTC. Protein: CASSRLGGNYAEQF. In full, the CDR3 reads CASSRLGGNYAEQFF.

This clone was recorded a few times. The limits of the CDR3 on the DNA are not certain, so only TCRdb's listed CDR3 is given. These gene names are mouse names. The V gene is TRBV23, the J gene TRBJ2-7; TRBD2, the D gene given by the table, was not confirmed from the DNA. Germline loops: CDR1 KGHTA, CDR2 FQNQQP. Counting both end residues, the CDR3 totals 15 amino acids. This CDR3 reads CSSSQVGTGAYEQYF.

As concerns this clone: Here the gene names and germline are mouse. The read gets to within 1 residue of the CDR3 end, and the germline J gene fills in the rest. J is TRBJ2-2 and V is TRBV15, with D possibly matching TRBD1 (6 bases). The CDR3 totals 14 residues. In germline, CDR1 is SGHND, CDR2 FRSKSL. Trimming took 5 bases from V and 1 from J, leaving 8 bases between them. CDR3 sequence: CASSAGVNTGQLYF. The CDR3 DNA, read in part, is TGTGCCAGCAGTGCAGGGGTAAACACCGGGCAGCTCTAC.

About this clone itself: These gene names are mouse names. The read ends 1 residue early relative to the CDR3; the germline J gene fills the gap. The V call is TRBV16, the J call TRBJ1-3; D gene unclear. Trimming shortened V by 3 bases and J by 0 bases, and 9 bases separated the two germline ends. The CDR3 has 15 amino acids. Germline V gene lookup returns CDR1 SGHSA and CDR2 FRNQAP. The sequenced part of the CDR3 DNA is TGTGCAAGCAGCTTCCTCACAAATTCTGGAAATACGCTCTAT. Protein sequence: CASSFLTNSGNTLY. The CDR3 as a whole reads CASSFLTNSGNTLYF.

This clone was seen a few times. Genes and germline come from the mouse. Sequencing ends 1 residue short of the CDR3 end; the germline J gene provides the rest. The chain employs TRBV3 and TRBJ1-3, with 9 positions matching TRBD1. V gave up 3 bases and J gave up 6 bases; unmatched junction bases: 3. The CDR3 has 14 residues. Germline V gene data show CDR1 as SNHLY and CDR2 as FYNGKV (reference sequence). The part of the CDR3 DNA that was read is TGTGCCAGCAGCTTGACAGGGGGAAAAAATACGCTCTAT. It codes for CASSLTGGKNTLY. In full, the CDR3 is CASSLTGGKNTLYF. Variable domain in full (rest from reference TRBV3 and TRBJ1-3): GPKVLQIPSHQIIDMGQMVTLNCDPVSNHLYFYWYKQILGQQMEFLVNFYNGKVMEKSKLFKDQFSVERPDGSYFTLKIQPTALEDSAVYFCASSLTGGKNTLYFGEGSRLIVV.

As for this clone: Genes and germline come from the mouse. With the read ending 1 residue before the CDR3 end, the germline J gene is used to fill in that end. V usage is TRBV1 and J usage is TRBJ2-4; 10 positions agree with TRBD1. CDR1 is NSQYPW, CDR2 LRSPGD, per germline (reference sequence). V dropped 3 bases and J dropped 1; count of bases not matched to a gene: 4. This CDR3 is built from 16 residues. The CDR3: CTCSAGQGLGQNTLYF. The covered CDR3 bases are TGCACCTGCAGTGCGGGACAGGGGTTGGGTCAAAACACCTTGTAC.

This clone is a singleton in its sample. Here the gene names and germline are mouse. Read sequence stops 1 residue before the CDR3 end, and the germline J gene provides the missing end. The V gene is TRBV3, the J gene TRBJ2-5; 13 nucleotides agree with TRBD2. There are 14 residues in the CDR3. Losses at the gene ends were 8 bases for V and 2 bases for J; bases not matched to a gene: 1. Germline V CDR1 and CDR2: SNHLY, FYNGKV (reference sequence). The CDR3 DNA, read in part, is TGTGCCAGCGGACTGGGGGGGCGCCAAGACACCCAGTAC. This sequence encodes CASGLGGRQDTQY. The entire CDR3 sequence reads CASGLGGRQDTQYF.

Notes on this clone: Germline and genes: mouse. With the read ending 1 residue before the CDR3 end, the germline J gene is used to fill in that end. V and J are TRBV3 and TRBJ2-2; D is ambiguous. Trimming shortened V by 5 bases and J by 0 bases, and 10 bases separated the two germline ends. This CDR3 contains 15 residues. The V gene's germline CDR1 is SNHLY and CDR2 FYNGKV (reference sequence). The part of the CDR3 DNA that was read is TGTGCCAGCAGCCCCCGACGGGCAAACACCGGGCAGCTCTAC. Amino acid sequence: CASSPRRANTGQLY. The entire CDR3 sequence reads CASSPRRANTGQLYF.

As to this clone: Gene and germline names: mouse. The read terminates 1 residue before the CDR3 end, so the remaining end is supplied by the germline J gene. The same CDR3 also results from other DNA sequences found in this sample. This chain joins TRBV26 and TRBJ1-3, with D possibly matching TRBD1 (5 bases). The V and J ends lost 3 bases and 2 bases respectively, with 8 bases between them. Germline V gene sequence: CDR1 KGHPV, CDR2 FQNQEV (reference sequence). CDR3 size: 14 residues. The CDR3 protein is CASSLTGPGNTLYF. The DNA read from the CDR3 is TGTGCCAGCAGTCTAACGGGGCCTGGAAATACGCTCTAT.

As concerns this clone: Mouse gene names apply. The missing CDR3 end, 1 residue past where the read stops, is filled in from the germline J gene. V gene TRBV23 combines with J gene TRBJ2-3; no DNA check was done on the table's D call, TRBD1. Germline CDR1 and CDR2: KGHTA and FQNQQP. The CDR3 length is 14 residues. The CDR3 bases that were read are TGCTCCAGCACCCCCGGGACAAGTGCAGAAACGCTGTAT. As protein: CSSTPGTSAETLY. The whole CDR3 protein reads CSSTPGTSAETLYF.

On this clone itself: Gene and germline names: mouse. The read halts 1 residue ahead of the CDR3 end, with the missing end drawn from the germline J gene. This chain uses TRBV29 with TRBJ1-3; D gene ambiguous. The CDR3 runs to 15 residues. Trimming removed 2 bases from V and 4 bases from J, with 12 bases in between. Germline CDR1 reads MSHET; CDR2 reads SYDVDS. The part of the CDR3 DNA that was read is TGTGCTAGCAGTTTAGGCAATCTTAGGGGAAATACGCTCTAT. This gives the protein CASSLGNLRGNTLY. The entire CDR3 protein reads CASSLGNLRGNTLYF. The whole variable domain, filled in from reference TRBV29 and TRBJ1-3, reads DMKVTQMPRYLIKRMGENVLLECGQDMSHETMYWYRQDPGLGLQLIYISYDVDSNSEGDIPKGYRVSRKKREHFSLILDSAKTNQTSVYFCASSLGNLRGNTLYFGEGSRLIVV.

For this clone: Genes and germline come from the mouse. Partial CDR3 DNA: TGTGCCAGCAGTGGGGACAGGGGGCGGGAAACGCTGTAT. Translating it yields CASSGDRGRETLY. The full CDR3 protein reads CASSGDRGRETLYF. The V gene is TRBV26, the J gene TRBJ2-3; 12 bases are a match to TRBD1. The CDR3 end falls 1 residue outside the read, so it is completed with the germline J gene. The germline V gene has CDR1 KGHPV and CDR2 FQNQEV (reference sequence). This CDR3 region has 14 residues. J was trimmed by 6 bases and V by 5 bases; bases with no gene match: 3.

Of note for this clone: Gene names denote mouse genes. The read terminates 1 residue before the CDR3 end, so the remaining end is supplied by the germline J gene. The J gene is TRBJ1-2, the V gene TRBV12-1; unclear D gene. This CDR3 has 13 residues. Germline assignment: CDR1 SGHSN and CDR2 HYEKVE. V lost 0 bases, J lost 4 bases, and 8 bases lay in between. The DNA read from the CDR3 is TGTGCCAGCTCTCTCGAAGGGATCTCCGACTACACC. Translated, it gives CASSLEGISDYT. The entire CDR3 is CASSLEGISDYTF.

Only a few counts were recorded for this clone. The gene names given are mouse names. The CDR3 end lies 1 residue beyond the end of the read and is filled in from the germline J gene. The rearrangement links TRBV16 to TRBJ2-4; D may be TRBD2 (7 bases). CDR1 SGHSA and CDR2 FRNQAP come from the germline V gene. V dropped 5 bases and J dropped 10 bases, with 10 bases sitting between them. The CDR3 length is 11 residues. The CDR3 DNA, read in part, is TGTGCAAGCAGCCTGGGGGCCCCCTTGTAC. This encodes CASSLGAPLY. In full, the CDR3 is CASSLGAPLYF.

This clone was counted once. Gene names follow the mouse nomenclature. The CDR3 end falls 1 residue outside the read, so it is completed with the germline J gene. The same CDR3 is also encoded by other DNA sequences in this sample. This chain links TRBV26 with TRBJ2-5, with 9 bases matching TRBD1. The CDR3 spans 15 residues. The V gene's germline CDR1 is KGHPV and CDR2 FQNQEV (reference sequence). J lost 2 bases, V lost 6 bases, and 6 bases had no gene match. CDR3 amino acids: CASRPGQGGQDTQYF. Incomplete CDR3 DNA: TGTGCCAGCAGGCCGGGACAGGGAGGCCAAGACACCCAGTAC.

Concerning this clone itself: Gene names are the mouse ones. The read ends 1 residue shy of where the CDR3 ends; the end is completed using the germline J gene. V usage is TRBV31 and J usage is TRBJ2-5; TRBD2 agrees at 8 bases. J lost 1 base, V lost 3 bases, and 3 bases had no gene match. The CDR3 is 14 amino acids. In germline, CDR1 is GKSSPN, CDR2 SITVG. The CDR3 protein is CAWSPGGYQDTQYF. The sequenced CDR3 bases are TGTGCCTGGAGCCCTGGGGGGTACCAAGACACCCAGTAC.

A note on this clone: Here the gene names and germline are mouse. The read is 1 residue too short to cover the CDR3 end, so that end is filled in from the germline J gene. The rearrangement uses TRBV3 and TRBJ2-1; a weak D match, TRBD2 (6 bases). CDR1 and CDR2 from the germline V gene are SNHLY and FYNGKV (reference sequence). The CDR3 is 16 residues long. Trimming stripped 2 bases from V and 0 bases from J, with 11 bases between. This CDR3 reads CASSLILGNNYAEQFF. CDR3 DNA, as far as it was read: TGTGCCAGCAGCTTAATTCTGGGGAATAACTATGCTGAGCAGTTC.

Regarding this clone: Here the gene names and germline are mouse. The read gets to within 1 residue of the CDR3 end, and the germline J gene fills in the rest. The chain has TRBV13-2 and TRBJ1-4; D not certain. Germline loops: CDR1 NNHNN, CDR2 SYGAGS (reference sequence). The CDR3 has 13 amino acids. V was trimmed by 5 bases and J by 3 bases, leaving 8 bases between them. The CDR3 region is CASGSGTNERLFF. Incomplete CDR3 DNA: TGTGCCAGCGGCTCCGGGACCAACGAAAGATTATTT.

A note on this clone: Gene names follow the mouse nomenclature. The missing CDR3 end, 1 residue past where the read stops, is filled in from the germline J gene. The rearrangement joins TRBV26 to TRBJ1-4; tentative D call: TRBD1 (6 bases). The CDR3 contains 13 residues. Germline lookup yields CDR1 KGHPV and CDR2 FQNQEV (reference sequence). V lost 4 bases and J lost 5, with 8 bases in between. The CDR3 DNA, read in part, is TGTGCCAGCAGTCAGGACAGAAACGAAAGATTATTT. Translation: CASSQDRNERLF. Given in full, the CDR3 is CASSQDRNERLFF.

Turning to this clone: Genes and germline are mouse. The read finishes 1 residue shy of the CDR3 end, and the germline J gene is used to complete it. This chain connects TRBV26 to TRBJ2-1; D ambiguous. The V end was cut by 6 bases, the J end by 2 bases, with 11 bases between. The CDR3 length is 14 residues. Germline CDR1 KGHPV, CDR2 FQNQEV (reference sequence). The CDR3 bases that were read are TGTGCCAGCAGACCCGGGTCCTACTATGCTGAGCAGTTC. It is translated as CASRPGSYYAEQF. The whole CDR3 is CASRPGSYYAEQFF.

A word on this clone: Mouse names are used for the genes. Sequencing ends 1 residue short of the CDR3 end; the germline J gene provides the rest. The chain employs TRBV3 and TRBJ1-5; 8 bases map to TRBD1. Germline-derived CDR1 and CDR2 are SNHLY and FYNGKV (reference sequence). The CDR3 is 13 residues long. The ends lost 5 bases at V and 6 bases at J; junction bases unmatched: 3. This CDR3 reads CASSPGQGQAPLF. The sequenced part of the CDR3 DNA is TGTGCCAGCAGCCCTGGACAGGGCCAGGCTCCGCTT. Full variable domain (remainder filled in from reference TRBV3 and TRBJ1-5): GPKVLQIPSHQIIDMGQMVTLNCDPVSNHLYFYWYKQILGQQMEFLVNFYNGKVMEKSKLFKDQFSVERPDGSYFTLKIQPTALEDSAVYFCASSPGQGQAPLFGEGTRLSVL.

Points on this clone: Gene names denote mouse genes. This chain's CDR3 is CASSPYYEQYF. CDR3 DNA, as far as it was read: TGTGCCAGCAGTCCTTACTATGAACAGTAC. The rearrangement links TRBV26 to TRBJ2-7; the D is unclear. The read ends 1 residue shy of where the CDR3 ends; the end is completed using the germline J gene. Trimming cost V 4 bases and J 3 bases, with 4 bases left between them. This CDR3 has 11 amino acids. Per the germline V gene, CDR1 is KGHPV and CDR2 is FQNQEV (reference sequence).

Details on this clone: Genes and germline are mouse. The DNA ends 1 residue before the CDR3 does, and the rest of the CDR3 is filled in from the germline J gene. This rearrangement joins TRBV26 to TRBJ2-4; 7 nucleotides align to TRBD1. CDR1 is KGHPV, CDR2 FQNQEV, per germline (reference sequence). The length of the CDR3 is 14 residues. V was pared by 6 bases and J by 0 bases, with 3 bases of the junction left unmatched. The CDR3 DNA, read in part, is TGTGCCAGCAGCCGGGACAGTAGTCAAAACACCTTGTAC. Amino acids: CASSRDSSQNTLY. The entire CDR3 is CASSRDSSQNTLYF.

Comments on this clone: Gene names are the mouse ones. The read terminates 1 residue ahead of where the CDR3 ends, so the germline J gene completes it. The rearrangement uses TRBV12-2 and TRBJ2-1, with 10 bases that match TRBD2. V shed 0 bases, J shed 1 base, and the junction held 2 bases outside the gene matches. The CDR3 contains 16 residues. CDR1 SGHLS and CDR2 HYDKME come from the germline V gene. The CDR3 DNA, read in part, is TGTGCCAGCTCTCTCGGACTGGGGGCGAACTATGCTGAGCAGTTC. Its translation: CASSLGLGANYAEQF. The CDR3 as a whole reads CASSLGLGANYAEQFF.

Turning to this clone: Germline and genes: mouse. The read stops 1 residue short of the end of the CDR3; the missing end is completed from the germline J gene. This chain links TRBV19 with TRBJ2-3; 13 nucleotides match TRBD2. The ends lost 5 bases at V and 0 bases at J; junction bases unmatched: 9. The CDR3 is 18 residues long. CDR1 and CDR2 from the germline V gene are FNHDT and SITEND (reference sequence). CDR3 region: CASRPGLGGAESAETLYF. The sequenced CDR3 bases are TGTGCCAGCAGACCGGGACTGGGGGGGGCCGAAAGTGCAGAAACGCTGTAT.

This clone ranks as medium-sized (0.01 to 0.1%). Genes and germline are mouse. With the read ending 1 residue before the CDR3 end, the germline J gene is used to fill in that end. The J gene is TRBJ2-7, the V gene TRBV26; 7 positions agree with TRBD1. The germline gives CDR1 KGHPV, CDR2 FQNQEV (reference sequence). The CDR3 spans 13 residues. V trimming: 3 bases; J trimming: 4 bases; junction bases outside the gene matches: 3. CDR3 sequence reads: CASSLVTGYEQYF. Incomplete CDR3 DNA: TGTGCCAGCAGTCTTGTGACAGGGTATGAACAGTAC.